This T cell receptor beta chain derives from a study of cytomegalovirus exposure and HLA in healthy donors. Study in general: Findings of an earlier analysis included about 120 million unique TCR beta sequences from 200 million or so T cells. Study-level findings and limits: Per a later analysis, HLA-associated TCR beta chains showed more clonal expansion than other, equally common TCR beta chains. V- and J-gene trimming of TCR beta was linked (in a later analysis) to a missense DCLRE1C variant. HLA alleles showed associations with around 15,000 TCR beta sequences in a later analysis, at a 0.05 false discovery rate.

The germline V and J ends were trimmed by 2 bases and 4 bases, with 13 bases remaining between them. The CDR3 loop spans 15 amino acids. The germline gives CDR1 WSHSY, CDR2 SAAADI. The PCR was carried out with 60 Vbeta primers and 13 Jbeta primers. Measured with immunoSEQ multiplex PCR; TCRdb has only the in-frame clones, and not every one. The table lists 150,000 to 200,000 clones, about 80% of them singletons. Concerning this clone itself: The antigen is undetermined.

The sequencing sample was made of PBMCs. The sequence derives from a young man in good health and CMV-seronegative. J is TRBJ2-3 and V is TRBV10-2, with a tentative D call TRBD1 (5 bases). The CDR3 DNA follows: TGCGCCAGCAGTGAGACTGTGGGGCCGGCAGATACGCAGTATTTT. It translates to CASSETVGPADTQYF.